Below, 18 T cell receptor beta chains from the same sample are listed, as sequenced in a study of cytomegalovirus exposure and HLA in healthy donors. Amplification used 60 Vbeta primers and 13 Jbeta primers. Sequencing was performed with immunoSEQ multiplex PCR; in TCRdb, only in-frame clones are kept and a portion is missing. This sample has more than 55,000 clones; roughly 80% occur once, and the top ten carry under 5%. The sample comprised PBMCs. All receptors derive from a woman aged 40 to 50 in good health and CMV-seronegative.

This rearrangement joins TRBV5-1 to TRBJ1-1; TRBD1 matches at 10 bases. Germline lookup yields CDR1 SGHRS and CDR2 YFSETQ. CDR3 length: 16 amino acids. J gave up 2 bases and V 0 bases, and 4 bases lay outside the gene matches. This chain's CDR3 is CASSLGTGGSNTEAFF. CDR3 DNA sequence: TGCGCCAGCAGCTTGGGGACAGGGGGATCCAACACTGAAGCTTTCTTT. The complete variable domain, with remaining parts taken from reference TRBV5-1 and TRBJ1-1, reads KAGVTQTPRYLIKTRGQQVTLSCSPISGHRSVSWYQQTPGQGLQFLFEYFSETQRNKGNFPGRFSGRQFSNSRSEMNVSTLELGDSALYLCASSLGTGGSNTEAFFGQGTRLTVV.

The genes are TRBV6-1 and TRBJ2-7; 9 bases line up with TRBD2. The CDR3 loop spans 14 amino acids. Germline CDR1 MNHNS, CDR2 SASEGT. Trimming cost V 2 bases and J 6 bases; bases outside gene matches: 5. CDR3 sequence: CASSESSGSPEQYF. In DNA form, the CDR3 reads TGTGCCAGCAGTGAAAGTAGCGGGAGCCCCGAGCAGTACTTC.

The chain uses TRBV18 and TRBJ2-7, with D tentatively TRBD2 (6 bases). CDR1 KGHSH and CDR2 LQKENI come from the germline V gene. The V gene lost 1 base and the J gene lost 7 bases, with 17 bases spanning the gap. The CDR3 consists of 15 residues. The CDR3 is CASSPLARGIGEQYF. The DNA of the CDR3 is TGTGCCAGCTCACCACTAGCCCGCGGGATCGGGGAGCAGTACTTC.

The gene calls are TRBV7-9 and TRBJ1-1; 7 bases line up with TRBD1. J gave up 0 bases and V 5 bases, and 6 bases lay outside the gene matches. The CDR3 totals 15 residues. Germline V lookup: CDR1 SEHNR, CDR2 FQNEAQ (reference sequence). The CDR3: CASSQDRVMNTEAFF. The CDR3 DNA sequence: TGTGCCAGCAGCCAAGACAGGGTTATGAACACTGAAGCTTTCTTT.

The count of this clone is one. The CDR3 here is CASRKTSGTYNEQFF. CDR3 coding DNA: TGTGCCAGCAGGAAGACTAGCGGGACCTACAATGAGCAGTTCTTC. This sequence joins TRBV2 and TRBJ2-1, with 11 positions matching TRBD2. This CDR3 comprises 15 residues. Trimming removed 6 bases from V and 2 bases from J; junction bases left unmatched: 3. From germline, CDR1 is SNHLY and CDR2 FYNNEI.

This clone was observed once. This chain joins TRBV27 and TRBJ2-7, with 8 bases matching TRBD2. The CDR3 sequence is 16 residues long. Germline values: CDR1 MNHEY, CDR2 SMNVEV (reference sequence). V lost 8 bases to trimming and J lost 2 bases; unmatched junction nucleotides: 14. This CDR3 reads CASSRLARSSAYEQYF. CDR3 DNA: TGTGCCAGCTCGCGACTAGCGCGCTCATCGGCCTACGAGCAGTACTTC.

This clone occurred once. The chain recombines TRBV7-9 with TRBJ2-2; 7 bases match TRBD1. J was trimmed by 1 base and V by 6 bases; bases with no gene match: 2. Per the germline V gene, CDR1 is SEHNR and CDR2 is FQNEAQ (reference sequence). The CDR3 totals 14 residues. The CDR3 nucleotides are TGTGCCAGCAGTCACAGGGGGAACACCGGGGAGCTGTTTTTT. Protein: CASSHRGNTGELFF. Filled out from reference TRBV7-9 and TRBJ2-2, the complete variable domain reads DTGVSQNPRHKITKRGQNVTFRCDPISEHNRLYWYRQTLGQGPEFLTYFQNEAQLEKSRLLSDRFSAERPKGSFSTLEIQRTEQGDSAMYLCASSHRGNTGELFFGEGSRLTVL.

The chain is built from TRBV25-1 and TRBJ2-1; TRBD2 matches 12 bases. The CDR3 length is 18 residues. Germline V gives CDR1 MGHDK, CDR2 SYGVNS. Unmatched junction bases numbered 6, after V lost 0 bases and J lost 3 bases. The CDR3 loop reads CASSEYKASGRVYNEQFF. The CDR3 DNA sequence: TGTGCCAGCAGTGAATATAAGGCTAGCGGGAGGGTCTACAATGAGCAGTTCTTC.

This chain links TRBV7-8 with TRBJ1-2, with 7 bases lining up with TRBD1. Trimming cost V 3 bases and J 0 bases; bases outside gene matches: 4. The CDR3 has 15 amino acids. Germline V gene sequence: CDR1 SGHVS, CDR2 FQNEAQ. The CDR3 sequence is CASSFDRATNYGYTF. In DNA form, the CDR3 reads TGTGCCAGCAGCTTCGACAGGGCTACTAACTATGGCTACACCTTC.

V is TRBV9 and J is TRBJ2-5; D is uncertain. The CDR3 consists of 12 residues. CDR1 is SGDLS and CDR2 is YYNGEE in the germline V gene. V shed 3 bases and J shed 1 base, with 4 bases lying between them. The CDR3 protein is CASSASQETQYF. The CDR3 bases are TGTGCCAGCAGCGCTAGCCAAGAGACCCAGTACTTC.

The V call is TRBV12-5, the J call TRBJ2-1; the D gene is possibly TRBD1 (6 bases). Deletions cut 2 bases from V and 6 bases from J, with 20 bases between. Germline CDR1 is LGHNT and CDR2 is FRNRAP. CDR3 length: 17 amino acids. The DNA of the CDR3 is TGTGCTAGTGGTTTGAGTCCCGGGACAAGGACTGGCAATGAGCAGTTCTTC. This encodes CASGLSPGTRTGNEQFF.

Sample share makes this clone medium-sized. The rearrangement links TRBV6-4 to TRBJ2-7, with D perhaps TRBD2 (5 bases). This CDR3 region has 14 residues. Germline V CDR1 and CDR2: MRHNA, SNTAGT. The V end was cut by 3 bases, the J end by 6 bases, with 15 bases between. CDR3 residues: CASSEKMESGEQYF. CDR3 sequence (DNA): TGTGCCAGCAGTGAAAAAATGGAGAGCGGCGAGCAGTACTTC.

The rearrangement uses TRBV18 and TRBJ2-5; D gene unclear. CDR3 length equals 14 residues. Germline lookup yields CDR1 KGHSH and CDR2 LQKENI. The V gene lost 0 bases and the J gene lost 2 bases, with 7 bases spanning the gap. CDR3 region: CASSPPSQQETQYF. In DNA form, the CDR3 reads TGTGCCAGCTCACCACCGTCCCAGCAAGAGACCCAGTACTTC.

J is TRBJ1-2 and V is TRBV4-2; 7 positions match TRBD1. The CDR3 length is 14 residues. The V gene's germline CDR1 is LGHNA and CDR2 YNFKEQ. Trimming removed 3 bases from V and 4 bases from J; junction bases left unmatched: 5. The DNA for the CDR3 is TGTGCCAGCAGCCAGGGGACAGCGCTCTATGGCTACACCTTC. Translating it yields CASSQGTALYGYTF.

The CDR3 nucleotides are TGCGCCAGCCTCGGGACTAGCGGGAACGTAGACTACAATGAGCAGTTCTTC. Encoded protein: CASLGTSGNVDYNEQFF. The chain couples TRBV10-2 to TRBJ2-1; 13 nucleotides agree with TRBD2. CDR3 length: 17 residues. V shed 8 bases, J shed 3 bases, and the junction held 10 bases outside the gene matches. Germline CDR1 and CDR2: WSHSY and SAAADI.

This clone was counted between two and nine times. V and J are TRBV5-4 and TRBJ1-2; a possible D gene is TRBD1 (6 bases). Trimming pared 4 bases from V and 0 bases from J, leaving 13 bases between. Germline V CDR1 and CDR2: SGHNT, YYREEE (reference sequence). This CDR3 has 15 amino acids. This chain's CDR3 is CASSLRGGANYGYTF. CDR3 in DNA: TGTGCCAGCAGCCTTAGGGGGGGCGCTAACTATGGCTACACCTTC. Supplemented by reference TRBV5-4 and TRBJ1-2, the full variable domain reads ETGVTQSPTHLIKTRGQQVTLRCSSQSGHNTVSWYQQALGQGPQFIFQYYREEENGRGNFPPRFSGLQFPNYSSELNVNALELDDSALYLCASSLRGGANYGYTFGSGTRLTVV.

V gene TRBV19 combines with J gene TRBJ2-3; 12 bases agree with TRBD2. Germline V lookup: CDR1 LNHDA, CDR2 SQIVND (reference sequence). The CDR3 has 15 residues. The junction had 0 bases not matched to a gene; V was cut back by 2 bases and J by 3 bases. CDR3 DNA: TGTGCCAGTAGTATACTAGCGGGAGGGACAGATACGCAGTATTTT. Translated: CASSILAGGTDTQYF.

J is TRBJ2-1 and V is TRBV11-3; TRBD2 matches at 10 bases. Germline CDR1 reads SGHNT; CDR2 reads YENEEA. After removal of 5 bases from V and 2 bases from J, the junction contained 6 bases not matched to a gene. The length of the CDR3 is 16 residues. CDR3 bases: TGTGCCAGCAGCCGCGGACTAGCGGAAACCTACAATGAGCAGTTCTTC. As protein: CASSRGLAETYNEQFF.